A selection of T cell receptor beta chains follows, all from one sample in a study of T-cell reconstitution after alpha-beta-depleted transplantation in children. TCRdb redid the calling of the PCR reads with MiXCR, one entry per CDR3 protein. The profile covers about 410,000 distinct CDR3 sequences, with roughly 22% appearing a single time and around 3.9% taken by the ten largest. This specimen consisted of PBMCs from the stem cell graft donor, obtained from the stem cell graft. The receptors shown here come from a human donor who donated a stem cell graft to a child with acute myeloid leukemia. CDR3s include the opening cysteine and the closing phenylalanine or tryptophan. D genes are given only for firm matches. For some rows the clone size is stated as once, few or many, or as a class when expanded; others skip it.

>14|.|TRBJ1-5|.|TRBV2
CASNFQGTNQPQHF
TGTGCCAGCAACTTCCAGGGTACGAATCAGCCCCAGCATTTT
>16|few|TRBJ2-7|TRBD2|TRBV5-5
CASSSLPLAGVQEQYF
TGTGCCAGCAGCTCACTGCCCCTAGCGGGAGTTCAAGAGCAGTACTTC
>17|once|TRBJ2-2|TRBD1|TRBV11-2
CASSTTRDSRGTGELFF
TGTGCCAGCAGCACAACCCGGGACAGCCGGGGCACCGGGGAGCTGTTTTTT
>12|many|TRBJ2-1|.|TRBV27
CASRAVYNEQFF
TGTGCCTCGAGAGCGGTTTACAATGAGCAGTTCTTC
>14|many|TRBJ2-7|.|TRBV10-3
CAITQGGVGNEQYF
TGTGCCATCACCCAGGGCGGGGTAGGTAACGAGCAGTACTTC
>14|many|TRBJ1-1|.|TRBV29-1
CSVVKGSQNTEAFF
TGCAGCGTTGTTAAAGGGAGTCAGAACACTGAAGCTTTCTTT
>19|.|TRBJ2-1|TRBD2|TRBV7-8
CASSPNFGTSYEYAPEQFF
TGTGCCAGCAGCCCCAACTTTGGGACTAGTTATGAATATGCCCCGGAGCAGTTCTTC
>16|few|TRBJ2-1|TRBD2|TRBV28
CARGLAGYRSYNEQFF
TGTGCCAGGGGACTAGCGGGATATCGCTCCTACAATGAGCAGTTCTTC
>14|many|TRBJ2-1|.|TRBV7-2
CASSLTLVGGEQFF
TGTGCCAGCAGCTTAACGCTAGTCGGGGGTGAGCAGTTCTTC
>15|few|TRBJ1-5|.|TRBV7-2
CASSLAQGLNQPQHF
TGTGCCAGCAGCTTAGCGCAGGGACTCAATCAGCCCCAGCATTTT
>18|.|TRBJ2-7|TRBD2|TRBV12-3/TRBV12-4
CASSLPKPRAGIDYEQYF
TGTGCCAGCAGTTTACCGAAGCCTAGAGCGGGGATCGACTACGAGCAGTACTTC
>13|.|TRBJ2-7|.|TRBV9
CASSALDQKQQYF
TGTGCCAGCAGCGCATTGGACCAAAAGCAGCAGTACTTC
>15|few|TRBJ1-2|.|TRBV4-3
CASSQDNRAPGGYTF
TGCGCCAGCAGCCAAGATAACAGGGCCCCGGGTGGCTACACCTTC
>16|.|TRBJ1-5|.|TRBV6-1
CDSTKGRETGNQPQHF
TGTGACAGCACCAAAGGAAGGGAGACCGGCAATCAGCCCCAGCATTTT
>14|.|TRBJ2-1|TRBD1|TRBV20-1
CSASGTGFYNEQFF
TGCAGTGCTAGCGGGACAGGATTCTACAATGAGCAGTTCTTC
>13|.|TRBJ2-5|TRBD1|TRBV29-1
CSVAGGSQETQYF
TGCAGCGTAGCAGGGGGTTCCCAAGAGACCCAGTACTTC
>15|.|TRBJ2-7|TRBD2|TRBV3-1
CASSLRALATYEQYF
TGTGCCAGCAGCCTCCGGGCACTAGCGACGTACGAGCAGTACTTC
>15|many|TRBJ1-5|TRBD1|TRBV10-3
CAISGGTGTDQPQHF
TGTGCCATCAGTGGGGGGACAGGGACCGATCAGCCCCAGCATTTT
>14|many|TRBJ1-2|.|TRBV15
CATSREKHLYGYTF
TGTGCCACCAGCAGAGAAAAACATCTCTATGGCTACACCTTC
>15|.|TRBJ2-1|TRBD2|TRBV20-1
CSAPPGTRNSNEQFF
TGCAGTGCCCCTCCGGGGACTAGAAACTCAAATGAGCAGTTCTTC
>14|few|TRBJ2-3|.|TRBV12-3/TRBV12-4
CASSSGQNGDTQYF
TGTGCCAGCAGTTCCGGACAGAATGGGGATACGCAGTATTTT
>15|few|TRBJ2-7|TRBD2|TRBV4-2
CASSPGLAEPYEQYF
TGTGCCAGCAGTCCCGGACTAGCGGAACCCTACGAGCAGTACTTC